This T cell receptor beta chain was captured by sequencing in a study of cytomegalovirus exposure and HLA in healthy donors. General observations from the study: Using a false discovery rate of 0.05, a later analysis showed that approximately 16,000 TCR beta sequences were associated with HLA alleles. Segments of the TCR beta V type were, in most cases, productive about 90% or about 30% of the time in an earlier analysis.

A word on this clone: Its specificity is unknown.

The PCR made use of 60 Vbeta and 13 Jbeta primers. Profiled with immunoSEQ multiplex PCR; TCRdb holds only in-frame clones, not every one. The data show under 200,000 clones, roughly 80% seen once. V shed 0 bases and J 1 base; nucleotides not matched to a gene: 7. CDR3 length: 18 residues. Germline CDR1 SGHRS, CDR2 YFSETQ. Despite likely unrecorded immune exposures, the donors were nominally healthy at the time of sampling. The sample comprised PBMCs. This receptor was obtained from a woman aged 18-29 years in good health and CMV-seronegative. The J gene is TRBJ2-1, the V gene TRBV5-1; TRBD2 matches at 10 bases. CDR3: CASSLDSGRTTSYNEQFF. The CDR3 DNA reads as TGCGCCAGCAGCTTGGATAGCGGGAGGACAACGTCCTACAATGAGCAGTTCTTC.